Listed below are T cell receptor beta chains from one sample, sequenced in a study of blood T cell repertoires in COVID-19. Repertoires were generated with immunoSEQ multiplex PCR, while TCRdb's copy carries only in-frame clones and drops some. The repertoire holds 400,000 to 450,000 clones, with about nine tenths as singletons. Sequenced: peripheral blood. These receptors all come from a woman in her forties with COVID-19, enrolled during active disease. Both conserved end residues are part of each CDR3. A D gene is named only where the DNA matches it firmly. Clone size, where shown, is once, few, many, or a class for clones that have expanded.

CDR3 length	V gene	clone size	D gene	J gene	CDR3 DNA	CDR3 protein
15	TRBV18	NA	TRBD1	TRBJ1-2	TGTGCCAGCACAGCGGCAGGGGGCCAGGACTATGGCTACACCTTC	CASTAAGGQDYGYTF
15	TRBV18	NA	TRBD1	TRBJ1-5	TGTGCCAGCTCACCACAGTCCGCAGGGGGTCAGCCCCAGCATTTT	CASSPQSAGGQPQHF
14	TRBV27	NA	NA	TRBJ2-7	TGTGCCAGCAGTTCACCGGGACTCCCGCTCGAGCAGTACTTC	CASSSPGLPLEQYF
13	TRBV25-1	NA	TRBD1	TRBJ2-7	TGTGCCAGCAGTGGGACAGGTTCCTACGAGCAGTACTTC	CASSGTGSYEQYF
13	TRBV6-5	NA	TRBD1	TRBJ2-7	TGTGCCTTTTCCCGGGACAGGACCTACGAGCAGTACTTC	CAFSRDRTYEQYF
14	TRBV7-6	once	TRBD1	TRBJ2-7	TGTGCCAGCAGCTCGGACAGGGGGCCTTACGAGCAGTACTTC	CASSSDRGPYEQYF
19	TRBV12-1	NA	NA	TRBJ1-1	TGTGCCAGCAGCTTTGCGTTTAGGGGGATGAACAGCCCGAACACTGAAGCTTTCTTT	CASSFAFRGMNSPNTEAFF
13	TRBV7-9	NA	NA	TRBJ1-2	TGTGCCAGCAGCTTAAGCGGGGGCGATGGCTACACCTTC	CASSLSGGDGYTF
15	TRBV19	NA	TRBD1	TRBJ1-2	TGTGCCAGTAGGACCGGGACAGGGGTTGTCTATGGCTACACCTTC	CASRTGTGVVYGYTF
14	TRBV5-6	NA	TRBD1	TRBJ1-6	TGTGCCAGCAGCCGACAGGGGCAGGATTCACCCCTCCACTTT	CASSRQGQDSPLHF
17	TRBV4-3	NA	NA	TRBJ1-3	TGCGCCAGCAGCCCGCAAAACACGGACTACTCTGGAAACACCATATATTTT	CASSPQNTDYSGNTIYF
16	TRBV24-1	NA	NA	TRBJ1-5	TGTGCCACCAGTGATACACAGGCTGGGTCCAATCAGCCCCAGCATTTT	CATSDTQAGSNQPQHF
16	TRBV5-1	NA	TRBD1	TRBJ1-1	TGCGCCAGCAGCTCAGACGTCGGACAGGGGGAGACTGAAGCTTTCTTT	CASSSDVGQGETEAFF
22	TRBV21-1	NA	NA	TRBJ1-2	TGTGCCAGCAGCAAAGAAAGGAGGGGGGACAGCTCTCCCCTTACTCTAAACTATGGCTACACCTTC	CASSKERRGDSSPLTLNYGYTF
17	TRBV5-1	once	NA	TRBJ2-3	TGCGCCAGCAGCTTTACGACAGCCACTCCTAGCACAGATACGCAGTATTTT	CASSFTTATPSTDTQYF
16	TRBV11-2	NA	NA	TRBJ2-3	TGTGCCAGCAGCTTAGATCGGCCAGGGAGCACAGATACGCAGTATTTT	CASSLDRPGSTDTQYF
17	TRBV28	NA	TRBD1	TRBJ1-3	TGTGCCAGCAGCCGGGACAGACGCCGGCGATATGGAAACACCATATATTTT	CASSRDRRRRYGNTIYF
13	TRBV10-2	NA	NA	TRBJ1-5	TGCGCCAGCACTGCTGACAGCTATCAGCCCCAGCATTTT	CASTADSYQPQHF
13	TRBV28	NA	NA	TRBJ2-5	TGTGCCAGCAGTTTTCCGGGAGAGGGTGCCCAGTACTTC	CASSFPGEGAQYF
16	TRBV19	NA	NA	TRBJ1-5	TGTGCCAGTAGTATAGGAGCAGGGAATAGCAATCAGCCCCAGCATTTT	CASSIGAGNSNQPQHF
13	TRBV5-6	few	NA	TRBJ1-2	TGTGCCAGCAGCCATGACAGGAACTATGGCTACACCTTC	CASSHDRNYGYTF
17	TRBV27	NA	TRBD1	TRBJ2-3	TGTGCCAGCACCTTCTTGACCGGGACAGGGGTTAGAGATACGCAGTATTTT	CASTFLTGTGVRDTQYF
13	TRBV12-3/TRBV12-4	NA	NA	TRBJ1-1	TGTGCCAGCAGCTTAGGGGCAGGCGGGGAAGCTTTCTTT	CASSLGAGGEAFF
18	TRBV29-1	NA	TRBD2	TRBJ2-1	TGCAGCGTTGAATGGACTAGCCGTCGTACGAGCTCCTACAATGAGCAGTTCTTC	CSVEWTSRRTSSYNEQFF
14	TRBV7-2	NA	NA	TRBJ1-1	TGTGCCAGCAGCTTAAGTGGCACGATCACTGAAGCTTTCTTT	CASSLSGTITEAFF
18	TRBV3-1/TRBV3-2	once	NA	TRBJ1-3	TGTGCCAGCAGCCAAGATGAGGGCAGAGTCAACTCTGGAAACACCATATATTTT	CASSQDEGRVNSGNTIYF
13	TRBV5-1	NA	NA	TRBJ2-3	TGCGCCAGCAGTATGGGGGGTGCAGATACGCAGTATTTT	CASSMGGADTQYF
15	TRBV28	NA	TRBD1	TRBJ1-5	TGTGCCAGCAGTTCCCTGACAGGGGGGAATCAGCCCCAGCATTTT	CASSSLTGGNQPQHF
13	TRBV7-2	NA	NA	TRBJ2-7	TGTGCCAGCAGCTTAGTCAGGGTTGACGAGCAGTACTTC	CASSLVRVDEQYF
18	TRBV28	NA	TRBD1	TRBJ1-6	TGTGCCAGCACCCGATCGCGCAGGGGGAGCTCCTATAATTCACCCCTCCACTTT	CASTRSRRGSSYNSPLHF
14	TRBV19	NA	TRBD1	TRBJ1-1	TGTGCCAGTAGGTCAGGACAGGGGAGGACTGAAGCTTTCTTT	CASRSGQGRTEAFF
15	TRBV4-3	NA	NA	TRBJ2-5	TGCGCCAGCAGCCAAGATCTGCAGGCATGGGAGACCCAGTACTTC	CASSQDLQAWETQYF
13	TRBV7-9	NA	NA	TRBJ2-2	TGTGCCAGCCAGCAGGGTCACACCGGGGAGCTGTTTTTT	CASQQGHTGELFF
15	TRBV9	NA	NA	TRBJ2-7	TGTGCCAGCATCCAAGCGGGGACAGGTCACTACGAGCAGTACTTC	CASIQAGTGHYEQYF
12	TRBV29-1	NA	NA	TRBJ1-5	TGCAGCGTTAAAGAGGGGAGTCAGCCCCAGCATTTT	CSVKEGSQPQHF
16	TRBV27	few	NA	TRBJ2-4	TGTGCCAGCAGTTTAGACGGCGGGTGGGGCAAAAACATTCAGTACTTC	CASSLDGGWGKNIQYF
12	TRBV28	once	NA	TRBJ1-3	TGTGCCAGCACACCTAAAGGAAACACCATATATTTT	CASTPKGNTIYF
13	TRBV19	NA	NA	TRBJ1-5	TGTGCCAGTAGTTCGACAGTTGATCAGCCCCAGCATTTT	CASSSTVDQPQHF
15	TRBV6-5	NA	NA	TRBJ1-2	TGTGCCAGCAGTCCCCTGCGTAGGGGCCCCTATGGCTACACCTTC	CASSPLRRGPYGYTF
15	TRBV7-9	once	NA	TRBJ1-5	TGTGCCAGCAGCTTAGTCGGGGGTAGCAATCAGCCCCAGCATTTT	CASSLVGGSNQPQHF
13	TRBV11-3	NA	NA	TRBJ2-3	TGTGCCAGCAGCTTAGGTCTCTCAGATACGCAGTATTTT	CASSLGLSDTQYF